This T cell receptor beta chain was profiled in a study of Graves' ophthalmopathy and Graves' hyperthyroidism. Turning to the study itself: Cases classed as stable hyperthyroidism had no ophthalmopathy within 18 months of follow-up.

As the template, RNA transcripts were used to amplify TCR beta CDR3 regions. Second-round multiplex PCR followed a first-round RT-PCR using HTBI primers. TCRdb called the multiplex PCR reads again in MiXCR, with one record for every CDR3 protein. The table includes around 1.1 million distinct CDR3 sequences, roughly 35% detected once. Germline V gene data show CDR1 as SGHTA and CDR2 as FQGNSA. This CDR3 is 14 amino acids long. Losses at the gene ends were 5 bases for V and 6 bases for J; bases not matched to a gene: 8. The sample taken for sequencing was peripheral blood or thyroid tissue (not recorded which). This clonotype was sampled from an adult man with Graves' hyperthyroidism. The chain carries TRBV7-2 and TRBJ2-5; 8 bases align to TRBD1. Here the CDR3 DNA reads TGTGCCAGCAGCCGACCAGGGGGCTTGAAGACCCAGTACTTC. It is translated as CASSRPGGLKTQYF.